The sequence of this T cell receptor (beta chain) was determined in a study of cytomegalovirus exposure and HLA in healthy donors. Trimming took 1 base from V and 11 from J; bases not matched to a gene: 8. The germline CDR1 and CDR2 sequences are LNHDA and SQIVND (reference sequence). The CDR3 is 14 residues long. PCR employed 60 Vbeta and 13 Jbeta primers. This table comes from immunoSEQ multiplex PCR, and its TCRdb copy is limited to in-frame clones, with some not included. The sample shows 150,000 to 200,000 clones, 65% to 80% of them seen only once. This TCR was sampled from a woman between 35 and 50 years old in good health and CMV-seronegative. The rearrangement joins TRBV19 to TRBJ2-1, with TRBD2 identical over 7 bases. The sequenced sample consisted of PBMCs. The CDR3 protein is CASSIGETGTKQFF. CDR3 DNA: TGTGCCAGTAGTATAGGAGAAACCGGGACTAAGCAGTTCTTC.